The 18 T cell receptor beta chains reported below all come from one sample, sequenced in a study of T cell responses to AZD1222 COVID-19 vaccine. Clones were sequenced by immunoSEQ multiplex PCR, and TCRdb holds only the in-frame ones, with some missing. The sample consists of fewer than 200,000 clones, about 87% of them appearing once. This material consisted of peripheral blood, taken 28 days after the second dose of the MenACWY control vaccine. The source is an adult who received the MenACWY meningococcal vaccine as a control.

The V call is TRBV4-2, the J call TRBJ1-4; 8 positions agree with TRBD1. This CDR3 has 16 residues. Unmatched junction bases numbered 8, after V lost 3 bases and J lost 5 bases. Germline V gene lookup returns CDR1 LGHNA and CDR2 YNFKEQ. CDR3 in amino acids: CASSQRTGNGNEKLFF. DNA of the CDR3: TGTGCCAGCAGCCAGAGGACAGGGAACGGCAATGAAAAACTGTTTTTT.

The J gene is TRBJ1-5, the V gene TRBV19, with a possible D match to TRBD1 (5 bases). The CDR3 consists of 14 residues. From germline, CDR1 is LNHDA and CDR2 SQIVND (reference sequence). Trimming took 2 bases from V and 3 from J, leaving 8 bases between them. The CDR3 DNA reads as TGTGCCAGTAGTATACGGGGCCTCAATCAGCCCCAGCATTTT. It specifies CASSIRGLNQPQHF.

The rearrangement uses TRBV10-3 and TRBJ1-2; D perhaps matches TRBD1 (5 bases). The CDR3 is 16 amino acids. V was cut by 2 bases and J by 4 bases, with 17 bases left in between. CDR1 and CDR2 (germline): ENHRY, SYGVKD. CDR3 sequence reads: CAISELGDVGVYGYTF. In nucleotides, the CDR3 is TGTGCCATCAGTGAGCTGGGGGACGTAGGCGTCTATGGCTACACCTTC.

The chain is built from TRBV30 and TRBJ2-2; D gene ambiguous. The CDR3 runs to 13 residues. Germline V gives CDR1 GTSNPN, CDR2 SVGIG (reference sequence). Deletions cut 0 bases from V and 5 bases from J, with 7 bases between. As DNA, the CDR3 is TGTGCCTGGAGTGTACACGGGACCGGGGAGCTGTTTTTT. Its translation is CAWSVHGTGELFF.

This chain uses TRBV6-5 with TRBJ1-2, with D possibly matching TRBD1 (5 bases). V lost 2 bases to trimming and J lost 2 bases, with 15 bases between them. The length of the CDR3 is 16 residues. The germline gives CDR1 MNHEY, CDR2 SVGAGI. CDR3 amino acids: CASSYVQGGRNYGYTF. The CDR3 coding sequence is TGTGCCAGCAGTTACGTTCAGGGAGGACGGAACTATGGCTACACCTTC.

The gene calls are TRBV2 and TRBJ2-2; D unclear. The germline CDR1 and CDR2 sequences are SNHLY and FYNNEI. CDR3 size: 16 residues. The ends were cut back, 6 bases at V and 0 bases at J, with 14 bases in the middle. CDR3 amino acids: CASSRNGNSNTGELFF. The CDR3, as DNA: TGTGCCAGCAGCCGGAACGGAAATTCGAACACCGGGGAGCTGTTTTTT.

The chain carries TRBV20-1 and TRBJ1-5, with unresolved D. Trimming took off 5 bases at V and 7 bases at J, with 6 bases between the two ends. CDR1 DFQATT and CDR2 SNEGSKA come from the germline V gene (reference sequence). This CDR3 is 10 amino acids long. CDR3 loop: CSALAQPQHF. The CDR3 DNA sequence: TGCAGTGCTTTGGCCCAGCCCCAGCATTTT.

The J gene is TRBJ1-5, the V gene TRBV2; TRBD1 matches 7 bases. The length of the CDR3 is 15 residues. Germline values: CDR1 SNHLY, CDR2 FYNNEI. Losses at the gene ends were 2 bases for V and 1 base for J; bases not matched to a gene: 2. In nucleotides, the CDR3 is TGTGCCAGCAGTGAAAGGGGGCGGAGCAATCAGCCCCAGCATTTT. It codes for CASSERGRSNQPQHF.

CDR3 nucleotides: TGTGCCAGCAGCCCATACACGATCCCACCGGGGGAGCTGTTTTTT. Protein: CASSPYTIPPGELFF. V is TRBV11-2 and J is TRBJ2-2; D gene uncertain. Trimming stripped 5 bases from V and 8 bases from J, with 18 bases between. Germline lookup yields CDR1 SGHAT and CDR2 FQNNGV. The CDR3 contains 15 residues.

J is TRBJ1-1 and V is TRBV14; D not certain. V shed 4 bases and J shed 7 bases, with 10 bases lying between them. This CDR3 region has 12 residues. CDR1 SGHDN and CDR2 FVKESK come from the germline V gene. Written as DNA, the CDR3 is TGTGCCAGCAGCCCCTTAGACCGTGAAGCTTTCTTT. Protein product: CASSPLDREAFF.

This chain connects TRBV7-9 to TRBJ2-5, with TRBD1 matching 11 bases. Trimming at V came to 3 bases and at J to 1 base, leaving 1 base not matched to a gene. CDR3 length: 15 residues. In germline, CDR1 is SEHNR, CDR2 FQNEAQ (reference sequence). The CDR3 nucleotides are TGTGCCAGCAGCTTGGGACAGGGGGTCCAAGAGACCCAGTACTTC. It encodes CASSLGQGVQETQYF.

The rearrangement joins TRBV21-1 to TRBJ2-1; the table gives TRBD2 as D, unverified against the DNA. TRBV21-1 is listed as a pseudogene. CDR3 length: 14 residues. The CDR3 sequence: CASKVESSYNEQFF. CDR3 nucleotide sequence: TGTGCCAGCAAGGTGGAGAGCTCCTACAATGAGCAGTTCTTC.

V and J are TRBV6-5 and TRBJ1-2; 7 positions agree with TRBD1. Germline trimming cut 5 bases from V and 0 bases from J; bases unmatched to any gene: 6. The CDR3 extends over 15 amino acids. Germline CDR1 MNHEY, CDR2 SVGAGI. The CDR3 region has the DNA TGTGCCAGCAGTCCGGGGGACAGATCTAACTATGGCTACACCTTC. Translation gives CASSPGDRSNYGYTF.

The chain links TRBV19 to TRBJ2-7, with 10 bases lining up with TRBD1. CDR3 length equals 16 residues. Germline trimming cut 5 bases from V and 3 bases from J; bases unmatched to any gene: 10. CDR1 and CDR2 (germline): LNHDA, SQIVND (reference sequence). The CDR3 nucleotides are TGTGCCAGTAGTCACCGGGACAGGGGCGAGAGCTACGAGCAGTACTTC. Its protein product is CASSHRDRGESYEQYF.

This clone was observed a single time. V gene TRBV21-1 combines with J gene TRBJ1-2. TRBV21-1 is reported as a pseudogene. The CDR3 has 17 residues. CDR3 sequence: CASSKWWGARGFYGYTF. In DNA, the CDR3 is TGTGCCAGCAGCAAATGGTGGGGGGCTCGGGGCTTCTATGGCTACACCTTC.

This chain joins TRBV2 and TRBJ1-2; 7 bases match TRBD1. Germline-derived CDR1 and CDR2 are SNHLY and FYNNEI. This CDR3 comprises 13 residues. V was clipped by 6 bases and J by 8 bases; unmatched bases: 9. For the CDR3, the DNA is TGTGCCAGCAGGGCCACAGGGGAATCGGGCTACACCTTC. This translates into CASRATGESGYTF.

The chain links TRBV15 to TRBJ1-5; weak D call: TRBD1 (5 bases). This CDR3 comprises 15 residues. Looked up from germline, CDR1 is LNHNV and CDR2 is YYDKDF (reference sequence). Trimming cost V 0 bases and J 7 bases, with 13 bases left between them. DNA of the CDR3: TGTGCCACCAGCAGAGATCCGGCAGGGTCACAGCCCCAGCATTTT. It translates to CATSRDPAGSQPQHF.

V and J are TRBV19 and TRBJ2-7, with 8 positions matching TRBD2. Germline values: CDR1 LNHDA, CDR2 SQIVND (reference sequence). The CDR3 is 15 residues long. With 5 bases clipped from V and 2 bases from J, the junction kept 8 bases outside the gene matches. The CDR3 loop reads CASSLAGGPTYEQYF. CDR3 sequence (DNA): TGTGCCAGTAGTTTGGCGGGGGGCCCCACCTACGAGCAGTACTTC.